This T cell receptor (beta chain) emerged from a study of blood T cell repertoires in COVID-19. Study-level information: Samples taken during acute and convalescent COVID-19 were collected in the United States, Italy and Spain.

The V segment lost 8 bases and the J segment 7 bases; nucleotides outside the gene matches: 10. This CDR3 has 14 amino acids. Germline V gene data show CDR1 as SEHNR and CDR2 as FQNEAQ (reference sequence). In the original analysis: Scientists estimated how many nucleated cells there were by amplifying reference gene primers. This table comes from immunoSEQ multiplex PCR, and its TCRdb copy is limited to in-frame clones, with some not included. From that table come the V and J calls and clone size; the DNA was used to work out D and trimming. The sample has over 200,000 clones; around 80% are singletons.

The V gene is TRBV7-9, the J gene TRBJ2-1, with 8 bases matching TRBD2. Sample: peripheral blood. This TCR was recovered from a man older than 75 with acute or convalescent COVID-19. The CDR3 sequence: CASASGRAANEQFF. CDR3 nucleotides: TGTGCCAGCGCAAGCGGGAGAGCGGCAAATGAGCAGTTCTTC.